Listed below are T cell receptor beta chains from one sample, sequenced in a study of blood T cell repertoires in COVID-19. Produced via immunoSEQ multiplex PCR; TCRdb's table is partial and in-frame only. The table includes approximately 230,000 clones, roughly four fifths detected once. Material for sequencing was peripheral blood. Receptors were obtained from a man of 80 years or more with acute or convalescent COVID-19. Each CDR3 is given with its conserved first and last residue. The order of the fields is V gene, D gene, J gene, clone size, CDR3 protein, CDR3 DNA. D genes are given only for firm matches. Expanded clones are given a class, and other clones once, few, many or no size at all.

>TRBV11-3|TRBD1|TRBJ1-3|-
CASSLGQASGNTIYF
TGTGCCAGCAGCCTCGGACAGGCCTCTGGAAACACCATATATTTT
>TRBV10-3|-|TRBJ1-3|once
CATSGRGTSGNTIYF
TGTGCCACCTCCGGGCGGGGTACCTCTGGAAACACCATATATTTT
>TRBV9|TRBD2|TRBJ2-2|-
CASSDGLAGGPGELFF
TGTGCCAGCAGCGATGGACTAGCGGGAGGGCCCGGGGAGCTGTTTTTT
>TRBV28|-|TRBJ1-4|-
CASSLTEGRKKLFF
TGTGCCAGCAGTCTGACAGAGGGGAGGAAAAAACTGTTTTTT
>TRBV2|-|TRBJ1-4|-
CASRPGGTNEKLFF
TGTGCCAGCAGGCCGGGAGGAACTAATGAAAAACTGTTTTTT
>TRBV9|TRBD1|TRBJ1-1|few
CASSEGQGPLNTEAFF
TGTGCCAGCAGCGAGGGACAGGGGCCCTTGAACACTGAAGCTTTCTTT
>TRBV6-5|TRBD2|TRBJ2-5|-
CASRSGLARETQYF
TGTGCCAGCAGATCGGGACTAGCGAGGGAGACCCAGTACTTC
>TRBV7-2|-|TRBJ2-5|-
CASSTRRWSETQYF
TGTGCCAGCAGCACTCGGAGGTGGTCAGAGACCCAGTACTTC
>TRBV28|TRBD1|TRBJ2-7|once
CASSLWPGTGAYEQYF
TGTGCCAGCAGTTTATGGCCCGGGACAGGCGCCTACGAGCAGTACTTC
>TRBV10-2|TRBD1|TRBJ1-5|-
CASSNAGGLLQPQHF
TGCGCCAGCAGTAATGCAGGGGGCTTATTACAGCCCCAGCATTTT
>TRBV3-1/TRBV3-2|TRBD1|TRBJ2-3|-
CASSQVPGQGQITQYF
TGTGCCAGCAGCCAGGTCCCGGGACAGGGGCAGATAACGCAGTATTTT
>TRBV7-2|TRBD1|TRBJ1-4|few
CASSPRTGRNEKLFF
TGTGCCAGCAGCCCAAGGACAGGGAGGAACGAAAAACTGTTTTTT
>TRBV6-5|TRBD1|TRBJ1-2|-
CASRYYGTGRSDGYTF
TGTGCCAGCAGGTACTACGGGACAGGGAGGTCGGATGGCTACACCTTC
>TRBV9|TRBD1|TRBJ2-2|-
CASSTRQGNTGELFF
TGTGCCAGCAGCACCCGACAGGGTAACACCGGGGAGCTGTTTTTT
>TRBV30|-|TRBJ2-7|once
CAWSAPGFVVYEQYF
TGTGCCTGGAGTGCCCCGGGATTTGTTGTCTACGAGCAGTACTTC
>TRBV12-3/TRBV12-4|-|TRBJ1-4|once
CASSRTEKLFF
TGTGCCAGCTCTAGAACTGAAAAACTGTTTTTT
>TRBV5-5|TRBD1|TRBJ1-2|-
CASSFWTGGYTF
TGTGCCAGCAGCTTCTGGACAGGTGGCTACACCTTC
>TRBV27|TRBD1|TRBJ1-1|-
CASTFLGNRGQGTEAFF
TGTGCCAGCACCTTTCTTGGTAACAGGGGGCAGGGCACTGAAGCTTTCTTT
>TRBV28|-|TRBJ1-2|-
CASSLAGAEANYGYTF
TGTGCCAGCAGTTTAGCAGGGGCCGAAGCTAACTATGGCTACACCTTC
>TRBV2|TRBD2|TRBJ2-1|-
CASSGASGRSGQFF
TGTGCCAGCAGTGGAGCTAGCGGGAGATCGGGGCAGTTCTTC